This T cell receptor (beta chain) was documented in a study of identical twins. V was cut by 3 bases and J by 4 bases, with 15 bases left in between. From germline, CDR1 is MGHDK and CDR2 SYGVNS. CDR3 length: 15 amino acids. Healthy Caucasian donors formed the entire cohort. This clonotype has just a few counts. MiXCR, applied by TCRdb to the 5' RACE reads, yields one record per CDR3 protein. Of hundreds of thousands of distinct CDR3 sequences in the sample, 10% to 15% were seen once. The sample was also linked to a second study, of yellow fever vaccine responses in identical twins.

The sequence was obtained from a woman aged 18-35 years in good health. The specimen was PBMCs. This rearrangement joins TRBV25-1 to TRBJ2-5, with D perhaps matching TRBD2 (6 bases). Here the CDR3 DNA reads TGTGCCAGCAGTGATCGGGGCAGGGAGGCAGAGACCCAGTACTTC. Its protein product is CASSDRGREAETQYF.